This TCR beta chain was sequenced during a study of T cells in Graves' hyperthyroidism and ophthalmopathy. Background on the study: Staff took peripheral blood when the initial diagnosis was made, before any treatment began. The study's findings and limits: By a 13 V-J model, ophthalmopathy was set apart from stable hyperthyroidism. Most thyroid-expanded clonotypes above 0.001 were also found in blood.

Amplification of TCR beta CDR3 regions used RNA as the template. First-round RT-PCR targeting the TCR CDR3 was performed with the HTBI primer set. A single record per CDR3 protein comes from TCRdb applying MiXCR to the multiplex PCR reads. The sample includes approximately 380,000 distinct CDR3 sequences, over 11% of them seen just once. Exclusion of patients followed from uncontrolled infection, other autoimmune disease, pregnancy or lactation. Comments on this clonotype: As yet, its antigen is unknown.

The germline V and J ends were trimmed by 4 bases and 4 bases, with 10 bases remaining between them. This CDR3 contains 12 residues. Germline lookup yields CDR1 SQVTM and CDR2 ANQGSEA. The origin of this receptor is a man aged 50 or older with Graves' ophthalmopathy. The chain employs TRBV29-1 and TRBJ1-1; D uncertain. Input material: blood. The CDR3 nucleotides read TGCAGCGTTGGCTCAGGCGGCACTGAAGCTTTCTTT. Its translation is CSVGSGGTEAFF.